The entry below gives a single TCR beta chain sequence along with its context. Methods used by the authors: Amplified reference gene primers provided the basis for estimating nucleated cell counts. The table came from immunoSEQ multiplex PCR; TCRdb's copy has only in-frame clones and leaves some out. That table supplies the V and J calls and clone size; D and trimming were determined from the DNA. This sample has over 200,000 clones, with more than 70% found just once. CDR3 length equals 14 residues. Germline loops: CDR1 MNHGY, CDR2 SVAAGI. With V trimmed by 7 bases and J by 7 bases, 12 bases remained unmatched. This sample is part of a study of blood T cell repertoires in COVID-19. As for the study in general: COVID-19 samples from acute and convalescent phases originated in the United States, Italy and Spain. PBMCs, B-cell-depleted T cells, or T cells were the source of the cDNA or gDNA that made up the material.

This TCR was recovered from a man older than 75 with acute or convalescent COVID-19. The genes are TRBV6-9 and TRBJ1-1, with TRBD1 identical over 7 bases. Material: peripheral blood. The CDR3 reads CASNYGTAQNEAFF. The CDR3 DNA reads as TGTGCCAGCAATTACGGGACAGCGCAAAATGAAGCTTTCTTT.